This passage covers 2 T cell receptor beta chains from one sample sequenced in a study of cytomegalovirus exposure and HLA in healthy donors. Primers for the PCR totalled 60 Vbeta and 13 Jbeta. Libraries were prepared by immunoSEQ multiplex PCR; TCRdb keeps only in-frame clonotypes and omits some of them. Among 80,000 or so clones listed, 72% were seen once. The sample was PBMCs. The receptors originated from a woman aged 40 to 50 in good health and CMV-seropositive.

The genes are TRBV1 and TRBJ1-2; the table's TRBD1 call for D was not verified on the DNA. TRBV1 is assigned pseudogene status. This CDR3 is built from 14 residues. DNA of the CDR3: TGCACCAGCAGCGGGGCCAATTGCCACTATGGCTACACCTTC. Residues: CTSSGANCHYGYTF.

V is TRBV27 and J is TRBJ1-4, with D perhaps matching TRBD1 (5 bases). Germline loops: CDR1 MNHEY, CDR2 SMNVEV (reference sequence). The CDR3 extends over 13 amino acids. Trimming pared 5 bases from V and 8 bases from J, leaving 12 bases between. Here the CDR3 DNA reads TGTGCCAGCAGTCCCGGGGGTGGGGAAAAACTGTTTTTT. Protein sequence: CASSPGGGEKLFF.